This T cell receptor (beta chain) was documented in a study of tumor-infiltrating lymphocytes in primary liver carcinoma. cDNA specific to TCR beta was made from approximately 0.55 ug of total RNA, with a constant-region primer employed for priming. Nested multiplex PCR, run for three rounds with slightly modified ARM-PCR, yielded TCR beta libraries. The first two PCR rounds used TRBV1-TRBV30 primers with a Cbeta primer, nine to ten cycles each. TCRdb independently ran MiXCR on the multiplex PCR reads; one entry per CDR3 protein. The sample has some 320,000 distinct CDR3 sequences; more than 55% are singletons. This clonotype was detected once. The junction departs from germline at one end; a sequencing error may be responsible. For blood RNA, unsorted whole blood served as the source, and germline DNA was extracted too. Per germline, CDR1 SGHNT and CDR2 YYREEE (reference sequence). The CDR3 loop spans 17 amino acids.

This rearrangement joins TRBV5-4 to TRBJ2-2; 16 bases align to TRBD2. Specimen: peripheral blood. This TCR was recovered from a man in his forties with primary liver carcinoma and hepatitis B virus infection. The chain's CDR3 is CASSLPGLAGGNGEPFF. DNA of the CDR3: TGTGCCAGCAGCTTGCCGGGACTAGCGGGAGGGAACGGGGAGCCGTTTTTT.